The 19 T cell receptor beta chains listed next were all sequenced from one sample in a study of CD8+ T cells in alopecia areata. Extracted RNA was reverse transcribed into cDNA, the sequencing template. Using immunoSEQ multiplex PCR, the repertoire was profiled, and TCRdb retains in-frame clones only, with some absent. In the table there are hundreds of thousands of clones, less than 80% of which are singletons. The sample here was CD4+ T cells sorted from blood, taken at week 0. Receptors originate from a human donor with alopecia areata.

The V gene is TRBV7-2, the J gene TRBJ2-5; D is uncertain. The CDR3 has 11 residues. Germline loops: CDR1 SGHTA, CDR2 FQGNSA. Trimming removed 5 bases from V and 4 bases from J, with 5 bases in between. The CDR3 reads CASSATETQYF. The CDR3 DNA reads as TGTGCCAGCAGCGCCACAGAGACCCAGTACTTC.

The V call is TRBV7-2, the J call TRBJ2-3; D not resolved. The CDR3 loop spans 14 amino acids. With 1 base removed from V and 6 bases from J, the gap between germline ends came to 11 bases. Germline assignment: CDR1 SGHTA and CDR2 FQGNSA. In nucleotides, the CDR3 is TGTGCCAGCAGCTTAGTACGGGCAGTGGATACGCAGTATTTT. Translated, it gives CASSLVRAVDTQYF.

V gene TRBV30 combines with J gene TRBJ1-1; the D is unclear. Germline CDR1 and CDR2: GTSNPN and SVGIG (reference sequence). Between the trimmed V and J ends, which lost 5 bases and 3 bases, there was a span of 13 bases. CDR3 length: 13 amino acids. CDR3 nucleotides: TGTGCCTGGGCTGACGACGGGGACACTGAAGCTTTCTTT. Residues: CAWADDGDTEAFF.

The genes are TRBV30 and TRBJ1-6; the D is unclear. The V end lost 2 bases, the J end lost 8 bases, and 7 bases lay between the germline ends. The length of the CDR3 is 12 residues. Per germline, CDR1 GTSNPN and CDR2 SVGIG (reference sequence). As DNA, the CDR3 is TGTGCCTGGAGTCGAAGGGATTCACCCCTCCACTTT. This codes for CAWSRRDSPLHF. Using reference TRBV30 and TRBJ1-6 for the parts outside the CDR3, the full variable domain is SQTIHQWPATLVQPVGSPLSLECTVEGTSNPNLYWYRQAAGRGLQLLFYSVGIGQISSEVPQNLSASRPQDRQFILSSKKLLLSDSGFYLCAWSRRDSPLHFGNGTRLTVT.

The gene calls are TRBV30 and TRBJ2-1, with 13 bases lining up with TRBD2. V lost 2 bases and J lost 8; bases outside the gene matches: 9. The CDR3 totals 16 residues. Per the germline V gene, CDR1 is GTSNPN and CDR2 is SVGIG (reference sequence). The CDR3 DNA reads TGTGCCTGGAGTCTAAAATGGACTAGCGGGGGATATGAGCAGTTCTTC. Translation gives CAWSLKWTSGGYEQFF.

The chain links TRBV4-2 to TRBJ1-5, with D possibly being TRBD1 (5 bases). The CDR3 sequence is 16 residues long. Germline V lookup: CDR1 LGHNA, CDR2 YNFKEQ. V was trimmed by 0 bases and J by 7 bases, leaving 16 bases between them. Here the CDR3 reads CASSQDLIARTQPQHF. The CDR3 DNA reads TGTGCCAGCAGCCAAGACCTGATTGCGCGGACACAGCCCCAGCATTTT.

In its sample, this clone was seen a few times. CDR3 loop: CSVAERQGQYF. In nucleotides, the CDR3 is TGCAGCGTTGCCGAGAGACAGGGCCAGTACTTC. V usage is TRBV29-1 and J usage is TRBJ2-5; 7 nucleotides match TRBD1. Germline CDR1 SQVTM, CDR2 ANQGSEA. The J segment lost 10 bases and the V segment lost 4 bases, leaving 6 bases of the junction unmatched. This CDR3 has 11 residues.

The rearrangement links TRBV4-3 to TRBJ2-1, with D hard to call. The V gene lost 1 base and the J gene lost 2 bases, with 3 bases spanning the gap. Germline V CDR1 and CDR2: LGHNA, YSLEER. This CDR3 spans 13 amino acids. CDR3 DNA: TGCGCCAGCAGCCAAGCCCCCTACAATGAGCAGTTCTTC. Residues: CASSQAPYNEQFF.

The chain is built from TRBV19 and TRBJ2-7; 7 bases are shared with TRBD1. The CDR3 is 13 residues long. Germline CDR1 and CDR2: LNHDA and SQIVND (reference sequence). J was trimmed by 3 bases and V by 8 bases; bases with no gene match: 7. In DNA form, the CDR3 reads TGTGCCAGTTCACGACAGGGAAACTACGAGCAGTACTTC. Translating it yields CASSRQGNYEQYF.

The chain uses TRBV5-4 and TRBJ2-7; 7 nucleotides agree with TRBD2. CDR1 SGHNT and CDR2 YYREEE come from the germline V gene (reference sequence). CDR3 size: 14 residues. After removal of 3 bases from V and 1 base from J, the junction contained 4 bases not matched to a gene. In DNA form, the CDR3 reads TGTGCCAGCAGCTGGGATAGCGGGTCCTACGAGCAGTACTTC. Its translation is CASSWDSGSYEQYF.

V usage is TRBV5-6 and J usage is TRBJ1-5; 7 nucleotides align to TRBD1. The germline gives CDR1 SGHDT, CDR2 YYEEEE. V shed 4 bases and J 14 bases; nucleotides not matched to a gene: 12. The CDR3 is made up of 13 amino acids. CDR3 coding DNA: TGTGCCAGCAGCCCGTGGGCAGGGGGACTGGAGCATTTT. Its translation is CASSPWAGGLEHF.

Only a few counts were recorded for this clone. The chain combines TRBV29-1 with TRBJ2-5, with a weak D call TRBD2 (5 bases). The CDR3 runs 13 residues. Germline-derived CDR1 and CDR2 are SQVTM and ANQGSEA. Trimming removed 3 bases from V and 1 base from J, with 9 bases in between. The CDR3 sequence is CSVEASIQETQYF. CDR3 coding DNA: TGCAGCGTTGAGGCTAGCATCCAAGAGACCCAGTACTTC.

Comments on this clone: At the DNA level, this CDR3 is encoded by other sequences in the same sample as well. The chain joins TRBV29-1 to TRBJ1-1, with 8 positions matching TRBD1. With V trimmed by 6 bases and J by 1 base, 4 bases remained unmatched. CDR1 and CDR2 (germline): SQVTM, ANQGSEA. CDR3 size: 13 residues. The CDR3 sequence is CSVAGGPNTEAFF. Here the CDR3 DNA reads TGCAGCGTCGCAGGGGGCCCGAACACTGAAGCTTTCTTT.

The chain uses TRBV20-1 and TRBJ2-5; no reliable D call. Trimming cost V 4 bases and J 5 bases, with 8 bases left between them. This CDR3 spans 11 amino acids. Germline V gene data show CDR1 as DFQATT and CDR2 as SNEGSKA (reference sequence). The CDR3 coding sequence is TGCAGTGCTATCCACGGGGAGACCCAGTACTTC. Translation: CSAIHGETQYF.

The CDR3 DNA is TGCGCCAGCAGCACGGGGAGGGCGTGGGCGTCCACTGGCTACACCTTC. This gives the protein CASSTGRAWASTGYTF. The chain combines TRBV5-1 with TRBJ1-2; D unresolved. V lost 4 bases and J 7 bases, leaving 23 bases between the germline ends. The CDR3 runs 16 residues. Germline CDR1 and CDR2: SGHRS and YFSETQ.

The genes are TRBV30 and TRBJ2-1; TRBD1 might be the D (6 bases). The CDR3 loop spans 12 amino acids. V lost 3 bases to trimming and J lost 8 bases, with 11 bases between them. Germline-derived CDR1 and CDR2 are GTSNPN and SVGIG (reference sequence). The CDR3 DNA reads as TGTGCCTGGAGGAGGGGGACCCATGAGCAGTTCTTC. It specifies CAWRRGTHEQFF.

The chain joins TRBV29-1 to TRBJ2-6; unclear D gene. In germline, CDR1 is SQVTM, CDR2 ANQGSEA. With 4 bases removed from V and 0 bases from J, the gap between germline ends came to 7 bases. This CDR3 has 14 residues. The CDR3 nucleotides are TGCAGCGTTGGGTCCCCCTCTGGGGCCAACGTCCTGACTTTC. This sequence encodes CSVGSPSGANVLTF.

The J gene is TRBJ1-1, the V gene TRBV9; unclear D gene. V was pared by 0 bases and J by 0 bases, with 6 bases between. Per the germline V gene, CDR1 is SGDLS and CDR2 is YYNGEE. CDR3 size: 14 residues. The CDR3 DNA sequence: TGTGCCAGCAGCGTAGGCCCGATGAACACTGAAGCTTTCTTT. This encodes CASSVGPMNTEAFF.

This clone showed up just once. The chain links TRBV29-1 to TRBJ1-1; 8 nucleotides match TRBD1. The J segment lost 12 bases and the V segment lost 0 bases, leaving 3 bases of the junction unmatched. Germline CDR1 is SQVTM and CDR2 is ANQGSEA. This CDR3 region has 11 residues. CDR3 in amino acids: CSVEDGQGTFF. The CDR3 DNA reads as TGCAGCGTTGAAGATGGACAGGGAACTTTCTTT.